Listed below are T cell receptor beta chains from one sample, sequenced in a study of blood T cell repertoires in COVID-19. Sequencing used immunoSEQ multiplex PCR; TCRdb keeps in-frame clones, though not all of them. The sample lists roughly 260,000 clones, about 90% occurring once. Sequenced input: PBMCs or T cells enriched from blood (not recorded which). Source of these receptors: a human donor in a cohort exposed to, infected with or recovered from COVID-19 (not recorded which). The donor label of this sample is uncertain. Both conserved end residues are part of each CDR3. The order of the fields is V gene, CDR3 length, D gene, clone size, J gene, CDR3 protein, CDR3 DNA. A D gene is named only where the DNA matches it firmly. Rows give clone size only sometimes, using once, few, many, or a class for an expanded clone.

>TRBV2|14|TRBD2|NA|TRBJ2-5
CASRDSLAGGTQYF
TGTGCCAGCAGAGACTCCCTAGCGGGGGGGACCCAGTACTTC
>TRBV11-2|17|NA|NA|TRBJ1-5
CASSLDVYSYSNQPQHF
TGTGCCAGCAGCTTAGATGTCTACAGCTATAGCAATCAGCCCCAGCATTTT
>TRBV7-3|15|TRBD2|NA|TRBJ2-1
CASRTSGGSYNEQFF
TGTGCCAGCAGGACTAGCGGGGGGTCCTACAATGAGCAGTTCTTC
>TRBV19|13|NA|NA|TRBJ1-1
CASRITGITEAFF
TGTGCCAGTAGAATCACAGGGATTACTGAAGCTTTCTTT
>TRBV19|15|NA|once|TRBJ1-4
CASSSQTGLNEKLFF
TGTGCCAGTAGTAGCCAGACAGGCCTAAATGAAAAACTGTTTTTT
>TRBV14|18|TRBD1|NA|TRBJ1-6
CASSQVRRTGVINSPLHF
TGTGCCAGCAGCCAAGTCCGAAGGACAGGGGTGATAAATTCACCCCTCCACTTT
>TRBV30|13|NA|NA|TRBJ2-1
CAWSVRGSGEQFF
TGTGCCTGGAGTGTCAGAGGTAGCGGAGAGCAGTTCTTC
>TRBV29-1|13|NA|few|TRBJ2-5
CSVEDEAGETQYF
TGCAGCGTTGAAGATGAGGCGGGGGAGACCCAGTACTTC
>TRBV19|20|NA|NA|TRBJ1-1
CASSLVLMLTAAVLNTEAFF
TGTGCCAGTAGCCTAGTATTGATGCTGACAGCCGCGGTATTGAACACTGAAGCTTTCTTT
>TRBV25-1|12|NA|NA|TRBJ1-2
CASSANRVGYTF
TGTGCCAGCAGTGCAAACAGAGTCGGCTACACCTTC
>TRBV19|14|NA|NA|TRBJ2-5
CATSWAGVQETQYF
TGTGCCACTTCATGGGCAGGGGTACAAGAGACCCAGTACTTC
>TRBV2|17|NA|NA|TRBJ2-2
CASSEDFAAWGQEDLFF
TGTGCCAGCAGTGAAGATTTTGCCGCGTGGGGGCAGGAGGATCTGTTTTTT
>TRBV25-1|14|TRBD1|NA|TRBJ1-1
CASSDHQGAAEAFF
TGTGCCAGCAGTGATCATCAGGGGGCCGCTGAAGCTTTCTTT
>TRBV7-3|13|NA|NA|TRBJ2-5
CASSSLRGETQYF
TGTGCCAGCAGCTCCCTAAGGGGGGAGACCCAGTACTTC
>TRBV6-1|15|TRBD2|once|TRBJ2-3
CASSELSGGADTQYF
TGTGCCAGCAGTGAACTGAGCGGGGGGGCCGATACGCAGTATTTT
>TRBV4-1|13|NA|NA|TRBJ2-2
CASSQAGTGELFF
TGCGCCAGCAGCCAAGCAGGGACCGGGGAGCTGTTTTTT
>TRBV5-4|13|NA|NA|TRBJ2-7
CASSLQGNYEQYF
TGTGCCAGCAGCTTGCAGGGGAACTACGAGCAGTACTTC
>TRBV2|16|TRBD1|NA|TRBJ2-3
CASISEGTGGTDTQYF
TGTGCCAGCATCTCGGAAGGGACAGGTGGCACAGATACGCAGTATTTT
>TRBV10-2|14|NA|NA|TRBJ1-4
CASSVGGADEKLFF
TGCGCCAGCAGTGTCGGGGGAGCGGATGAAAAACTGTTTTTT
>TRBV19|15|NA|NA|TRBJ1-5
CASSAWDSSNQPQHF
TGTGCCAGTAGTGCCTGGGACTCTAGCAATCAGCCCCAGCATTTT
>TRBV19|14|NA|NA|TRBJ2-3
CASSIKQDTDTQYF
TGTGCCAGTAGTATAAAACAGGACACAGATACGCAGTATTTT
>TRBV6-1|16|NA|NA|TRBJ2-7
CASSDLKGRGSYEQYF
TGTGCCAGCAGTGATCTTAAGGGTCGGGGTTCCTACGAGCAGTACTTC
>TRBV6-5|13|TRBD1|NA|TRBJ1-4
CASRRQGSEKLFF
TGTGCCAGCCGAAGACAGGGGAGTGAAAAACTGTTTTTT
>TRBV2|14|TRBD1|NA|TRBJ2-5
CASRTGQGGETQYF
TGTGCCAGCAGGACGGGACAGGGCGGGGAGACCCAGTACTTC
>TRBV4-1|16|NA|NA|TRBJ2-4
CASSQLWGVAKNIQYF
TGCGCCAGCAGCCAACTTTGGGGGGTAGCCAAAAACATTCAGTACTTC
>TRBV4-2|13|NA|NA|TRBJ1-1
CASSPEDFTEAFF
TGTGCCAGCAGCCCCGAGGACTTCACTGAAGCTTTCTTT
>TRBV7-2|14|NA|NA|TRBJ1-1
CASSFLTGSTEAFF
TGTGCCAGCAGCTTCCTGACAGGAAGCACTGAAGCTTTCTTT
>TRBV18|14|NA|NA|TRBJ1-1
CASSPWRENTEAFF
TGTGCCAGCTCACCCTGGCGGGAGAACACTGAAGCTTTCTTT
>TRBV27|16|TRBD1|NA|TRBJ2-3
CASTLGGGTGADTQYF
TGTGCCAGCACCCTGGGAGGGGGGACAGGGGCAGATACGCAGTATTTT
>TRBV2|13|TRBD2|NA|TRBJ2-7
CASRGTRTYEQYF
TGTGCCAGCAGGGGGACTAGGACATACGAGCAGTACTTC
>TRBV7-2|15|TRBD1|NA|TRBJ2-5
CASSADRGGGETQYF
TGTGCCAGCAGCGCCGACAGGGGTGGGGGTGAGACCCAGTACTTC
>TRBV19|13|NA|NA|TRBJ1-5
CASKRGSNQPQHF
TGTGCCAGTAAACGGGGGTCCAATCAGCCCCAGCATTTT
>TRBV24-1|12|NA|NA|TRBJ2-2
CATSDSGGELFF
TGTGCCACCAGTGATTCAGGCGGGGAGCTGTTTTTT
>TRBV2|15|NA|NA|TRBJ1-4
CASSLGEVNNEKLFF
TGTGCCAGCAGCCTAGGGGAGGTGAATAATGAAAAACTGTTTTTT
>TRBV5-1|13|NA|few|TRBJ2-7
CASREGSSYEQYF
TGCGCCAGCAGGGAGGGGAGCTCCTACGAGCAGTACTTC
>TRBV5-4|17|TRBD2|NA|TRBJ2-5
CASSSGLAGGLWETQYF
TGTGCCAGCAGCTCTGGACTAGCGGGGGGGCTCTGGGAGACCCAGTACTTC
>TRBV7-2|13|NA|NA|TRBJ1-2
CASSLARTDGYTF
TGTGCCAGCAGCTTAGCCAGGACAGACGGCTACACCTTC
>TRBV30|13|TRBD1|NA|TRBJ1-5
CAWGQGDDQPQHF
TGTGCCTGGGGACAGGGGGATGATCAGCCCCAGCATTTT
>TRBV6-5|16|NA|NA|TRBJ1-4
CASSYSVQTTNEKLFF
TGTGCCAGCAGTTACTCGGTCCAGACAACTAATGAAAAACTGTTTTTT
>TRBV2|17|TRBD2|NA|TRBJ2-3
CASSEAGAGAGADTQYF
TGTGCCAGCAGTGAAGCGGGAGCGGGGGCAGGGGCGGATACGCAGTATTTT
>TRBV6-2/TRBV6-3|14|TRBD1|NA|TRBJ2-7
CASSWTGGTYEQYF
TGTGCCAGCAGTTGGACAGGGGGCACCTACGAGCAGTACTTC
>TRBV20-1|12|NA|NA|TRBJ2-3
CSASGVHDTQYF
TGCAGTGCTAGTGGCGTCCACGATACGCAGTATTTT
>TRBV7-2|15|NA|NA|TRBJ1-4
CASSIDRGTNEKLFF
TGTGCCAGCAGCATAGACCGGGGGACTAATGAAAAACTGTTTTTT
>TRBV5-1|15|NA|NA|TRBJ1-2
CASSLEGAGVYGYTF
TGCGCCAGCAGCTTGGAAGGGGCGGGGGTCTATGGCTACACCTTC